These 29 T cell receptor beta chains were all obtained from the same sample, sequenced in a study of T cells in pancreatic ductal adenocarcinoma. Using immunoSEQ multiplex PCR, the repertoire was profiled, and TCRdb retains in-frame clones only, with some absent. The data hold around 100,000 clones, with about 95% observed a single time. Surgery without prior neoadjuvant therapy was the treatment of the selected pancreatic ductal adenocarcinoma patients. Sequencing used PBMCs. The receptors stem from a human donor with pancreatic ductal adenocarcinoma.

The chain has TRBV18 and TRBJ2-1; 10 nucleotides match TRBD2. With 2 bases clipped from V and 9 bases from J, the junction kept 7 bases outside the gene matches. The germline gives CDR1 KGHSH, CDR2 LQKENI. The CDR3 has 15 amino acids. This CDR3 reads CASSPMLAGAGEQFF. The CDR3 DNA sequence: TGTGCCAGCTCACCAATGCTAGCGGGAGCAGGTGAGCAGTTCTTC.

This chain links TRBV5-1 with TRBJ2-7; 9 bases match TRBD1. Germline CDR1 reads SGHRS; CDR2 reads YFSETQ. J lost 2 bases, V lost 4 bases, and 7 bases had no gene match. The CDR3 runs 15 residues. CDR3 in amino acids: CASSPGTGNPYEQYF. In DNA form, the CDR3 reads TGCGCCAGCAGCCCGGGGACAGGGAACCCCTACGAGCAGTACTTC. Complete variable domain (other parts from reference TRBV5-1 and TRBJ2-7): KAGVTQTPRYLIKTRGQQVTLSCSPISGHRSVSWYQQTPGQGLQFLFEYFSETQRNKGNFPGRFSGRQFSNSRSEMNVSTLELGDSALYLCASSPGTGNPYEQYFGPGTRLTVT.

This rearrangement joins TRBV18 to TRBJ1-4; 10 nucleotides match TRBD1. J gave up 3 bases and V 0 bases, and 4 bases lay outside the gene matches. This CDR3 region has 17 residues. Germline assignment: CDR1 KGHSH and CDR2 LQKENI. The CDR3 protein is CASSPPGQGGANEKLFF. CDR3 nucleotide sequence: TGTGCCAGCTCACCACCCGGACAGGGGGGAGCTAATGAAAAACTGTTTTTT.

This chain uses TRBV9 with TRBJ1-2; no reliable D call. Germline loops: CDR1 SGDLS, CDR2 YYNGEE. Trimming shortened V by 0 bases and J by 6 bases, and 15 bases separated the two germline ends. This CDR3 is built from 15 residues. For the CDR3, the DNA is TGTGCCAGCAGCGTAGATATGTCGGCAGGAAATGGCTACACCTTC. It encodes CASSVDMSAGNGYTF.

Written as DNA, the CDR3 is TGTGCCAGCAGCGCCCACGGGGGAGAGGACACCGGGGAGCTGTTTTTT. Protein sequence: CASSAHGGEDTGELFF. The chain is built from TRBV7-9 and TRBJ2-2; weak D call: TRBD2 (6 bases). V lost 5 bases and J 3 bases, leaving 16 bases between the germline ends. The CDR3 sequence is 16 residues long. The germline V gene encodes CDR1 SEHNR and CDR2 FQNEAQ (reference sequence).

The chain joins TRBV25-1 to TRBJ2-3; 11 nucleotides agree with TRBD2. CDR3 length: 14 residues. Germline V gene sequence: CDR1 MGHDK, CDR2 SYGVNS. With 6 bases clipped from V and 2 bases from J, the junction kept 1 base outside the gene matches. CDR3 in amino acids: CASRTSGNTDTQYF. As DNA, the CDR3 is TGTGCCAGCAGGACTAGCGGGAACACAGATACGCAGTATTTT. Full variable domain (outside the CDR3, taken from reference TRBV25-1 and TRBJ2-3): EADIYQTPRYLVIGTGKKITLECSQTMGHDKMYWYQQDPGMELHLIHYSYGVNSTEKGDLSSESTVSRIRTEHFPLTLESARPSHTSQYLCASRTSGNTDTQYFGPGTRLTVL.

The rearrangement joins TRBV6-5 to TRBJ2-7; a weak D match, TRBD1 (6 bases). The germline gives CDR1 MNHEY, CDR2 SVGAGI. The CDR3 runs to 14 residues. V lost 0 bases and J 3 bases, leaving 9 bases between the germline ends. CDR3 in amino acids: CASSYSARGYEQYF. The CDR3 nucleotides read TGTGCCAGCAGTTACTCCGCCAGGGGCTACGAGCAGTACTTC.

This chain joins TRBV7-9 and TRBJ2-3; tentative D call: TRBD1 (5 bases). V was trimmed by 4 bases and J by 5 bases, leaving 16 bases between them. The germline CDR1 and CDR2 sequences are SEHNR and FQNEAQ (reference sequence). The CDR3 is 15 amino acids. CDR3 amino acids: CASSSRQSGVDTQYF. In DNA, the CDR3 is TGTGCCAGCAGCTCCAGACAGTCTGGGGTAGATACGCAGTATTTT. The full variable domain, its missing parts supplied by reference TRBV7-9 and TRBJ2-3, is DTGVSQNPRHKITKRGQNVTFRCDPISEHNRLYWYRQTLGQGPEFLTYFQNEAQLEKSRLLSDRFSAERPKGSFSTLEIQRTEQGDSAMYLCASSSRQSGVDTQYFGPGTRLTVL.

The rearrangement uses TRBV28 and TRBJ2-4, with 7 bases lining up with TRBD1. Germline lookup yields CDR1 MDHEN and CDR2 SYDVKM. The junction had 7 bases not matched to a gene; V was cut back by 3 bases and J by 5 bases. The CDR3 runs to 15 residues. The CDR3 sequence: CASSFGDRAQNIQYF. The DNA for the CDR3 is TGTGCCAGCAGTTTTGGCGACAGGGCACAAAACATTCAGTACTTC.

The chain carries TRBV29-1 and TRBJ2-1; TRBD2 matches at 12 bases. V shed 8 bases and J 7 bases; nucleotides not matched to a gene: 9. Germline CDR1 reads SQVTM; CDR2 reads ANQGSEA. There are 14 residues in the CDR3. The CDR3 reads CSHRLAGGSNEQFF. The CDR3 DNA is TGCAGCCACCGCCTAGCGGGAGGGTCGAATGAGCAGTTCTTC.

V gene TRBV28 combines with J gene TRBJ1-2, with TRBD1 matching 10 bases. This CDR3 comprises 14 residues. The V and J ends lost 3 bases and 8 bases, in that order; junction bases with no gene match: 6. From germline, CDR1 is MDHEN and CDR2 SYDVKM. This CDR3 is CASSFSDRGRGYTF. The DNA of the CDR3 is TGTGCCAGCAGTTTTTCGGACAGGGGGAGAGGCTACACCTTC.

The chain joins TRBV5-1 to TRBJ2-7, with 10 bases identical to TRBD1. The CDR3 spans 14 residues. The trim removed 4 bases at V and 5 bases at J, leaving 6 bases unmatched. Germline CDR1 SGHRS, CDR2 YFSETQ. The DNA for the CDR3 is TGCGCCAGCAGCCAGGGGACAGGGGTCCACGAGCAGTACTTC. Its protein product is CASSQGTGVHEQYF.

This chain uses TRBV18 with TRBJ2-3; 7 bases match TRBD2. This CDR3 spans 15 amino acids. The ends lost 3 bases at V and 0 bases at J; junction bases unmatched: 3. Germline V CDR1 and CDR2: KGHSH, LQKENI. In nucleotides, the CDR3 is TGTGCCAGCTCACCCGAACTAGCGAGCACAGATACGCAGTATTTT. This gives the protein CASSPELASTDTQYF.

The chain joins TRBV4-3 to TRBJ2-1; no firm D call. Trimming left V 0 bases short and J 0 bases short, with 6 bases between. Per germline, CDR1 LGHNA and CDR2 YSLEER. CDR3 length: 15 residues. CDR3: CASSQDPSSYNEQFF. For the CDR3, the DNA is TGCGCCAGCAGCCAAGATCCGAGCTCCTACAATGAGCAGTTCTTC.

The gene calls are TRBV6-6 and TRBJ1-1; possible D gene TRBD1, 5 bases. CDR1 and CDR2 (germline): MNHNY, SVGAGI (reference sequence). The CDR3 consists of 15 residues. Trimming removed 0 bases at V and 7 bases at J, with 15 bases between. CDR3 sequence: CASSYSRTGVGEAFF. The CDR3 DNA is TGTGCCAGCAGTTACTCCCGGACGGGGGTCGGTGAAGCTTTCTTT.

The chain has TRBV5-6 and TRBJ2-5, with D possibly TRBD2 on 6 matching bases. This CDR3 comprises 15 residues. The germline V and J ends were trimmed by 4 bases and 4 bases, with 17 bases remaining between them. Germline V gene sequence: CDR1 SGHDT, CDR2 YYEEEE. CDR3 nucleotides: TGTGCCAGCAGCCCCGACGGGAGCTCGAGAGAGACCCAGTACTTC. It encodes CASSPDGSSRETQYF. Looking up the rest from reference TRBV5-6 and TRBJ2-5 gives the full variable domain: DAGVTQSPTHLIKTRGQQVTLRCSPKSGHDTVSWYQQALGQGPQFIFQYYEEEERQRGNFPDRFSGHQFPNYSSELNVNALLLGDSALYLCASSPDGSSRETQYFGPGTRLLVL.

The V gene is TRBV29-1, the J gene TRBJ2-3, with 11 bases lining up with TRBD2. This CDR3 has 14 residues. J gave up 0 bases and V 8 bases, and 4 bases lay outside the gene matches. Germline V gene sequence: CDR1 SQVTM, CDR2 ANQGSEA. The CDR3 sequence: CSHSSGRSTDTQYF. The CDR3 region has the DNA TGCAGCCATTCTAGCGGGAGGAGCACAGATACGCAGTATTTT.

V and J are TRBV19 and TRBJ1-2; TRBD1 is a possible D gene (5 bases). With 4 bases removed from V and 10 bases from J, the gap between germline ends came to 16 bases. Germline V CDR1 and CDR2: LNHDA, SQIVND (reference sequence). The CDR3 consists of 13 residues. CDR3 bases: TGTGCCAGTAGTACAGGGTCCCGGGAGACCTACACCTTC. It is translated as CASSTGSRETYTF. Filled out from reference TRBV19 and TRBJ1-2, the complete variable domain reads DGGITQSPKYLFRKEGQNVTLSCEQNLNHDAMYWYRQDPGQGLRLIYYSQIVNDFQKGDIAEGYSVSREKKESFPLTVTSAQKNPTAFYLCASSTGSRETYTFGSGTRLTVV.

The chain combines TRBV7-6 with TRBJ2-7, with TRBD1 matching 9 bases. The junction had 10 bases not matched to a gene; V was cut back by 4 bases and J by 3 bases. The CDR3 runs 16 residues. CDR1 SGHVS and CDR2 FNYEAQ come from the germline V gene. CDR3 coding DNA: TGTGCCAGCAGCTCCAGGGTAGACAGGGGGTTCTACGAGCAGTACTTC. Translation: CASSSRVDRGFYEQYF.

The rearrangement uses TRBV19 and TRBJ2-1; 7 bases align to TRBD1. From germline, CDR1 is LNHDA and CDR2 SQIVND (reference sequence). The length of the CDR3 is 12 residues. V shed 10 bases, J shed 8 bases, and the junction held 8 bases outside the gene matches. In DNA form, the CDR3 reads TGTGCCACCACAGGGGAGTCGGATGAGCAGTTCTTC. As protein: CATTGESDEQFF.

This chain joins TRBV27 and TRBJ2-1; TRBD1 might be the D (6 bases). Germline-derived CDR1 and CDR2 are MNHEY and SMNVEV (reference sequence). V was cut by 9 bases and J by 8 bases, with 11 bases left in between. The CDR3 totals 11 residues. CDR3 in DNA: TGTGCCAGTCATGGGGGCGATGAGCAGTTCTTC. As protein: CASHGGDEQFF.

The chain recombines TRBV29-1 with TRBJ2-7, with a weak D call TRBD2 (6 bases). The ends were cut back, 4 bases at V and 5 bases at J, with 15 bases in the middle. Germline lookup yields CDR1 SQVTM and CDR2 ANQGSEA. The CDR3 is made up of 13 amino acids. The CDR3 DNA reads as TGCAGCGTTGCTGGGCAGGGACTCAACGAGCAGTACTTC. Translating it yields CSVAGQGLNEQYF.

This chain links TRBV13 with TRBJ2-7; the match to TRBD2 covers 8 bases. The CDR3 totals 14 residues. Per the germline V gene, CDR1 is PRHDT and CDR2 is FYEKMQ (reference sequence). With V trimmed by 4 bases and J by 4 bases, 6 bases remained unmatched. Here the CDR3 reads CASSSPSGSYEQYF. The CDR3 DNA follows: TGTGCCAGCAGCTCGCCTAGCGGGTCTTACGAGCAGTACTTC.

This rearrangement joins TRBV19 to TRBJ2-7, with 9 bases that match TRBD1. V lost 5 bases and J lost 3; bases outside the gene matches: 5. Germline V gene lookup returns CDR1 LNHDA and CDR2 SQIVND (reference sequence). This CDR3 comprises 14 residues. The CDR3 region is CASSPRDRDYEQYF. The CDR3 bases are TGTGCCAGTAGTCCCCGGGACAGGGACTACGAGCAGTACTTC.

The chain combines TRBV27 with TRBJ2-7; D may be TRBD1 (6 bases). CDR1 and CDR2 (germline): MNHEY, SMNVEV (reference sequence). Trimming removed 4 bases at V and 2 bases at J, with 12 bases between. The CDR3 is 14 amino acids. This CDR3 reads CASSSRGHAYEQYF. For the CDR3, the DNA is TGTGCCAGCAGTTCCAGGGGTCACGCCTACGAGCAGTACTTC.

The chain joins TRBV29-1 to TRBJ2-3; 8 bases match TRBD2. V lost 8 bases to trimming and J lost 3 bases; unmatched junction nucleotides: 4. The V gene's germline CDR1 is SQVTM and CDR2 ANQGSEA. The CDR3 has 12 residues. The CDR3 reads CSFRGGTDTQYF. CDR3 nucleotides: TGCAGCTTCCGGGGGGGAACAGATACGCAGTATTTT.

This chain joins TRBV29-1 and TRBJ1-1; weak D call: TRBD1 (5 bases). Trimming removed 6 bases from V and 1 base from J, with 9 bases in between. CDR3 size: 12 residues. Germline V gene lookup returns CDR1 SQVTM and CDR2 ANQGSEA. The CDR3 is CSVVQGNTEAFF. The CDR3 DNA is TGCAGCGTGGTCCAGGGGAACACTGAAGCTTTCTTT.

The V and J genes are TRBV10-3 and TRBJ2-3, with D maybe TRBD2 (6 bases). Germline V gene lookup returns CDR1 ENHRY and CDR2 SYGVKD. The length of the CDR3 is 15 residues. Trimming pared 11 bases from V and 0 bases from J, leaving 18 bases between. CDR3 sequence: CAVRKAEGSTDTQYF. In DNA form, the CDR3 reads TGTGCCGTACGGAAGGCGGAGGGGAGCACAGATACGCAGTATTTT.

This chain connects TRBV5-1 to TRBJ2-7; 8 bases are a match to TRBD2. Germline CDR1 SGHRS, CDR2 YFSETQ. CDR3 length: 13 residues. The V gene end was trimmed by 10 bases and the J gene end by 1 base; junction bases not matched to a gene: 7. The CDR3 sequence: CAFKERGSYEQYF. The CDR3 DNA is TGCGCCTTTAAGGAGCGGGGGTCCTACGAGCAGTACTTC.